This entry concerns a single T cell receptor beta chain. The CDR3 sequence is 14 residues long. Looked up from germline, CDR1 is MNHNY and CDR2 is SVGAGI (reference sequence). V dropped 6 bases and J dropped 2 bases, with 12 bases sitting between them. This entry belongs to a study of CD8 T cells in Susac syndrome. TCR beta sequencing covered blood CD8+ and CD4+ T cells. Negative isolation yielded CD8+ and CD4+ T cells; FACS enriched TEMRA cells. Random hexamers primed reverse transcription of 0.5 to 1 ug RNA. The amplification used immunoSEQ multiplex PCR on TCR beta CDR3; it spanned 54 Vbeta and 13 Jbeta. MiXCR, applied by TCRdb to the immunoSEQ multiplex PCR reads, yields one record per CDR3 protein. Found here are 100,000 to 150,000 distinct CDR3 sequences, about 95% of them singletons; the top ten hold over 0.07%.

Sequenced input: CD4+ T cells from PBMCs. The V and J genes are TRBV6-6 and TRBJ2-3; D is unclear. The clonotype comes from a human donor in good health. The CDR3 region has the DNA TGTGCCAGCAGAGGAGCCGGAACCACAGATACGCAGTATTTT. It translates to CASRGAGTTDTQYF.